This TCR beta chain was recovered during a study of blood T cell repertoires in COVID-19. Data came from immunoSEQ multiplex PCR; TCRdb stores just in-frame clones and leaves some out. This sample has around 250,000 clones, with 85% to 90% found just once. The length of the CDR3 is 17 residues. The source of this sequence is a man between 18 and 29 years old with active or convalescent COVID-19. The sequenced sample consisted of peripheral blood. The chain recombines TRBV21-1 with TRBJ2-1; no check of the table's D call, TRBD2, against the DNA was made. TRBV21-1 is termed a pseudogene. The chain's CDR3 is CASSKETSGRAYNEQFF. The CDR3 bases are TGTGCCAGCAGCAAAGAGACTAGCGGGAGGGCCTACAATGAGCAGTTCTTC.